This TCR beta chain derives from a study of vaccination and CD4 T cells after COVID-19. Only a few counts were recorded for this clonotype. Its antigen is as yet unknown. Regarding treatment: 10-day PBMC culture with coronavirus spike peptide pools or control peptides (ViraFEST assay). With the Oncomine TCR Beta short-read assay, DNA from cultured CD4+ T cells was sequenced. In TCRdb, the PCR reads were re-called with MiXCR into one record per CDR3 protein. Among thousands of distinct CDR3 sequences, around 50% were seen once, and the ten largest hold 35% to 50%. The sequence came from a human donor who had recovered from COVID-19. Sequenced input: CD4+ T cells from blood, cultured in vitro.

DNA for the CDR3: TGCGCCAGCAGCTTCGGAGACGGGACAGGGGGCGGCTACACCTTC. Translating it yields CASSFGDGTGGGYTF. The V gene is TRBV5-1, the J gene TRBJ1-2; 12 bases agree with TRBD1. This CDR3 comprises 15 residues. Per germline, CDR1 SGHRS and CDR2 YFSETQ. The ends lost 2 bases at V and 8 bases at J; junction bases unmatched: 7.